Here is one T cell receptor (beta chain) with its context. Antigen: not known. The record originates from a study of OX40 agonist ivuxolimab in advanced cancers. Study details: Ivuxolimab, an antibody that agonizes OX40 (CD134), was administered to the patients.

Germline loops: CDR1 LGHNA, CDR2 YNFKEQ. V gave up 3 bases and J gave up 7 bases; unmatched junction bases: 12. CDR3 length: 17 residues. The study sampled blood at baseline, cycle 4 day 1, and cycle 7 day 1. Clones were sequenced by immunoSEQ multiplex PCR, and TCRdb holds only the in-frame ones, with some missing. The data show 21,000 or so clones, around nine tenths seen once. Overall study results and limits: CD4+ and CD8+ blood T cells expanded clonally by week 6 at 0.1 to 3.0 mg/kg.

The sample in question was CD4+ or CD8+ T cells sorted from blood, obtained in a trial of the OX40 agonist ivuxolimab. The V gene is TRBV4-2, the J gene TRBJ2-1; 10 bases match TRBD2. This sequence originates from an adult with an advanced solid tumor such as melanoma, head and neck, liver or kidney cancer. The CDR3 here is CASSQGRGGTSDNEQFF. DNA of the CDR3: TGTGCCAGCAGCCAGGGACGGGGCGGGACTAGCGATAATGAGCAGTTCTTC.